One sample yielded the 21 T cell receptor beta chains listed below, sequenced in a study of cytomegalovirus exposure and HLA in healthy donors. The PCR used 60 Vbeta and 13 Jbeta primers. Here immunoSEQ multiplex PCR was the method, and the copy in TCRdb shows in-frame clones only, minus some. The repertoire holds over 70,000 clones, with about 74% as singletons. Material for sequencing was PBMCs. These receptors all stem from a man aged 25-45 years in good health and CMV-seronegative.

The V gene is TRBV5-1, the J gene TRBJ2-2; perhaps TRBD2 as D (5 bases). There are 14 residues in the CDR3. Germline loops: CDR1 SGHRS, CDR2 YFSETQ. The V end lost 2 bases, the J end lost 9 bases, and 14 bases lay between the germline ends. The CDR3 region is CASSFLIGGRELFF. In nucleotides, the CDR3 is TGCGCCAGCAGCTTCCTCATAGGCGGGCGGGAGCTGTTTTTT.

This clone was detected only once. The V gene is TRBV5-1, the J gene TRBJ2-5, with D tentatively TRBD2 (6 bases). The J call may not be correct, given that the DNA end is closer to TRBJ2-7. The length of the CDR3 is 14 residues. Germline loops: CDR1 SGHRS, CDR2 YFSETQ. The chain's CDR3 is CASGTGTGDYEQYF. DNA of the CDR3: TGCGCCAGCGGCACCGGGACGGGGGACTACGAGCAGTACTTC.

This chain links TRBV7-9 with TRBJ2-3; 12 bases agree with TRBD2. The germline V gene encodes CDR1 SEHNR and CDR2 FQNEAQ (reference sequence). The CDR3 runs 15 residues. V was pared by 8 bases and J by 2 bases, with 5 bases of the junction left unmatched. The CDR3 sequence is CASELAGGLTDTQYF. CDR3 DNA sequence: TGTGCCAGCGAACTAGCGGGAGGCCTCACAGATACGCAGTATTTT.

V and J are TRBV5-1 and TRBJ2-5; D is ambiguous. CDR1 and CDR2 (germline): SGHRS, YFSETQ. The V end was cut by 4 bases, the J end by 0 bases, with 19 bases between. This CDR3 is built from 17 residues. CDR3 sequence: CASSPEAPLQYQETQYF. The DNA of the CDR3 is TGCGCCAGCAGCCCTGAAGCGCCCCTTCAGTACCAAGAGACCCAGTACTTC.

The V and J genes are TRBV11-2 and TRBJ2-7; D not certain. The CDR3 contains 13 residues. CDR1 is SGHAT, CDR2 FQNNGV, per germline. V shed 3 bases and J shed 6 bases, with 12 bases lying between them. This CDR3 reads CASSFAEVSEQYF. The DNA of the CDR3 is TGTGCCAGCAGCTTTGCAGAGGTGAGCGAGCAGTACTTC.

This clone was detected once. V is TRBV19 and J is TRBJ2-6; 9 bases align to TRBD1. The CDR3 spans 17 residues. V dropped 2 bases and J dropped 3; count of bases not matched to a gene: 5. Germline V CDR1 and CDR2: LNHDA, SQIVND (reference sequence). This CDR3 is CASSIQYRGLGANVLTF. Written as DNA, the CDR3 is TGTGCCAGTAGTATACAGTACAGGGGGCTTGGGGCCAACGTCCTGACTTTC.

The chain recombines TRBV11-2 with TRBJ1-2; 7 bases map to TRBD1. Germline V lookup: CDR1 SGHAT, CDR2 FQNNGV. V was pared by 6 bases and J by 8 bases, with 12 bases of the junction left unmatched. The CDR3 extends over 14 amino acids. CDR3: CASRTGQPGGGYTF. CDR3 DNA sequence: TGTGCCAGCAGGACGGGACAGCCGGGTGGGGGCTACACCTTC.

The V gene is TRBV7-2, the J gene TRBJ2-5; D remains ambiguous. Germline-derived CDR1 and CDR2 are SGHTA and FQGNSA. V lost 5 bases to trimming and J lost 1 base, with 2 bases between them. This CDR3 is built from 11 residues. CDR3 region: CASSLQETQYF. The CDR3 DNA reads as TGTGCCAGCAGCCTCCAAGAGACCCAGTACTTC.

The table lists this clone with a few counts. This chain uses TRBV4-2 with TRBJ2-2, with a possible D match to TRBD1 (6 bases). Germline loops: CDR1 LGHNA, CDR2 YNFKEQ. The CDR3 runs to 16 residues. Trimming removed 1 base from V and 1 base from J, with 10 bases in between. DNA of the CDR3: TGTGCCAGCAGCCAAGCAGGGGCCGTGAACACCGGGGAGCTGTTTTTT. This gives the protein CASSQAGAVNTGELFF.

This clone has more than one count but fewer than ten. The chain joins TRBV5-5 to TRBJ2-1, with 12 bases fitting TRBD2. Unmatched junction bases numbered 9, after V lost 4 bases and J lost 7 bases. This CDR3 comprises 16 residues. CDR1 is SGHKS and CDR2 is YYEKEE in the germline V gene (reference sequence). CDR3 protein: CASSLWTSGNSNEQFF. The CDR3, as DNA: TGTGCCAGCAGCCTCTGGACTAGCGGGAATTCAAATGAGCAGTTCTTC.

This clone was seen more than once but under ten times. The rearrangement links TRBV28 to TRBJ2-2, with D possibly TRBD1 on 6 matching bases. Trimming pared 3 bases from V and 2 bases from J, leaving 19 bases between. Per germline, CDR1 MDHEN and CDR2 SYDVKM. The CDR3 consists of 18 residues. Here the CDR3 reads CASSFPYLDRRNTGELFF. The CDR3 DNA reads as TGTGCCAGCAGTTTCCCTTATCTAGACAGGCGTAACACCGGGGAGCTGTTTTTT.

J is TRBJ2-1 and V is TRBV28; 9 bases agree with TRBD2. Germline values: CDR1 MDHEN, CDR2 SYDVKM. V gave up 6 bases and J gave up 0 bases; unmatched junction bases: 6. CDR3 length: 16 amino acids. The CDR3 coding sequence is TGTGCCAGCAGCCTGACTAGCGGAAGCTCCTACAATGAGCAGTTCTTC. This gives the protein CASSLTSGSSYNEQFF.

V usage is TRBV5-3 and J usage is TRBJ1-1, with 12 positions matching TRBD1. TRBV5-3 is placed among ORFs of uncertain function. V dropped 3 bases and J dropped 0; count of bases not matched to a gene: 12. The CDR3 contains 19 residues. The CDR3 coding sequence is TGTGCCAGAAGCTGCCCTGTGGGGGACAGGGGGCCGATGAACACTGAAGCTTTCTTT. It specifies CARSCPVGDRGPMNTEAFF.

J is TRBJ1-2 and V is TRBV5-1; possibly TRBD1 for D (6 bases). Trimming stripped 0 bases from V and 4 bases from J, with 10 bases between. CDR1 and CDR2 from the germline V gene are SGHRS and YFSETQ. The CDR3 length is 14 residues. CDR3 sequence (DNA): TGCGCCAGCAGCTTGGCCGACAGGCGCTATGGCTACACCTTC. Amino acids: CASSLADRRYGYTF.

This chain links TRBV15 with TRBJ1-2; 7 bases match TRBD1. This CDR3 contains 19 residues. Germline V CDR1 and CDR2: LNHNV, YYDKDF (reference sequence). The junction had 18 bases not matched to a gene; V was cut back by 0 bases and J by 5 bases. The CDR3 coding sequence is TGTGCCACCAGCAGAGATCAGCCCCCACAGGGGAGGACCACATATGGCTACACCTTC. Translation gives CATSRDQPPQGRTTYGYTF.

This sequence joins TRBV4-1 and TRBJ1-6; a possible D gene is TRBD1 (6 bases). This CDR3 has 14 amino acids. Trimming removed 4 bases at V and 7 bases at J, with 11 bases between. Germline loops: CDR1 MGHRA, CDR2 YSYEKL. In DNA, the CDR3 is TGCGCCAGCAGCCTGACAGGCGTAAATTCACCCCTCCACTTT. This gives the protein CASSLTGVNSPLHF.

This chain links TRBV30 with TRBJ2-7; maybe TRBD2 (7 bases). The CDR3 contains 13 residues. Germline assignment: CDR1 GTSNPN and CDR2 SVGIG (reference sequence). The germline V and J ends were trimmed by 0 bases and 6 bases, with 12 bases remaining between them. The CDR3 here is CAWSVGGDIEQYF. The CDR3 bases are TGTGCCTGGAGTGTTGGGGGGGACATCGAGCAGTACTTC.

The chain combines TRBV7-2 with TRBJ2-1; D is undetermined. The CDR3 is 13 amino acids. From germline, CDR1 is SGHTA and CDR2 FQGNSA. V lost 1 base to trimming and J lost 4 bases, with 5 bases between them. The CDR3 region has the DNA TGTGCCAGCAGCTTAGACACATACAATGAGCAGTTCTTC. This translates into CASSLDTYNEQFF.

This chain uses TRBV19 with TRBJ2-1; TRBD1 agrees at 9 bases. Germline trimming cut 5 bases from V and 3 bases from J; bases unmatched to any gene: 8. The CDR3 has 16 amino acids. Germline CDR1 reads LNHDA; CDR2 reads SQIVND (reference sequence). This chain's CDR3 is CASSVPGQGNYNEQFF. The CDR3, as DNA: TGTGCCAGTAGTGTACCGGGACAGGGTAACTACAATGAGCAGTTCTTC.

This chain links TRBV2 with TRBJ2-3; 8 bases agree with TRBD2. Germline trimming cut 8 bases from V and 1 base from J; bases unmatched to any gene: 5. Per germline, CDR1 SNHLY and CDR2 FYNNEI. The CDR3 loop spans 14 amino acids. Written as DNA, the CDR3 is TGTGCCAGCCGGTGGCGGGGGGGCACAGATACGCAGTATTTT. Its protein product is CASRWRGGTDTQYF.

The V gene is TRBV27, the J gene TRBJ2-2, with 10 bases matching TRBD1. This CDR3 region has 16 residues. From germline, CDR1 is MNHEY and CDR2 SMNVEV (reference sequence). V lost 6 bases and J lost 4; bases outside the gene matches: 8. CDR3 in amino acids: CASRSGQGVPTGELFF. The CDR3 DNA reads as TGTGCCAGCAGAAGCGGACAGGGGGTTCCCACCGGGGAGCTGTTTTTT.